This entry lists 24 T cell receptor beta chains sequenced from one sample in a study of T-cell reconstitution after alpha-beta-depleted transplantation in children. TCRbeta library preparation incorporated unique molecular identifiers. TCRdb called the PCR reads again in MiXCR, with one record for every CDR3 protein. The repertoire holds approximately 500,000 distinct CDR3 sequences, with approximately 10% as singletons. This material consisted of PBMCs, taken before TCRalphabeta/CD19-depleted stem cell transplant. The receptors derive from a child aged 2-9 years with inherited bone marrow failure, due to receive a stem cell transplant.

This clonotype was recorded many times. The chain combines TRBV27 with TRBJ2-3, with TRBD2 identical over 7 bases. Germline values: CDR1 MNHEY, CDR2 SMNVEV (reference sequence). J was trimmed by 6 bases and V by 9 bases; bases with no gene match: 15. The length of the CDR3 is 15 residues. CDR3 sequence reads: CASRSTGTTWDTQYF. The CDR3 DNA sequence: TGTGCCAGTCGATCAACCGGGACTACTTGGGATACGCAGTATTTT.

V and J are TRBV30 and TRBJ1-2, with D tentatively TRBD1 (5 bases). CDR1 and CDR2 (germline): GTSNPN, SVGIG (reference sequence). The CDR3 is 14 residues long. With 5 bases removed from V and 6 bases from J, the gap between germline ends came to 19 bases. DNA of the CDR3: TGTGCCTGGGGGGGGACGGGGGAGAGGAATGGCTACACCTTC. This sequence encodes CAWGGTGERNGYTF.

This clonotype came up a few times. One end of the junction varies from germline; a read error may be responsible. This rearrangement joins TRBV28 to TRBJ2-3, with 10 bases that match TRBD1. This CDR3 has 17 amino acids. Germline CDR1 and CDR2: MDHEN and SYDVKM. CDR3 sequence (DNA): TGTTCCAGCAGTTCGCAACCCGGGACAGGGGTCTCAGATACGCAGTATTTT. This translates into CSSSSQPGTGVSDTQYF.

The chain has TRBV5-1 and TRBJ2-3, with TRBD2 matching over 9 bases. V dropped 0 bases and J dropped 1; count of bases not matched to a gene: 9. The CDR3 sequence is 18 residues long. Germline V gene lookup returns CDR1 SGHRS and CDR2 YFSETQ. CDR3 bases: TGCGCCAGCAGCTTGGCGGCGGGAGGGGTCTCTGGCACAGATACGCAGTATTTT. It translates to CASSLAAGGVSGTDTQYF.

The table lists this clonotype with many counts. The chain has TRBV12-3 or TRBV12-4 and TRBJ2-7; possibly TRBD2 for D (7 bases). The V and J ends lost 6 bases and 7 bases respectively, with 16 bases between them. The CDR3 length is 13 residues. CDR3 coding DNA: TGTGCCAGCAGGCCGGCGGGGGCGAGTGAGCAGTACTTC. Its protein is CASRPAGASEQYF.

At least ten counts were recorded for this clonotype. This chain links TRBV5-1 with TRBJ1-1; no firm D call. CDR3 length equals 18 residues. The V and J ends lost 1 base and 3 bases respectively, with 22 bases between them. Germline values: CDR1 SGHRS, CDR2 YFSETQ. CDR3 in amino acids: CASSLMGWFGPKDTEAFF. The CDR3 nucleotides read TGCGCCAGCAGCTTGATGGGGTGGTTTGGACCGAAGGACACTGAAGCTTTCTTT.

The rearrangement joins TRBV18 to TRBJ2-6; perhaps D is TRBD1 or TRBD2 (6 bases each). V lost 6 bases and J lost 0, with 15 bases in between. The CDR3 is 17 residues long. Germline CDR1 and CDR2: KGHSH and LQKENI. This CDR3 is CASSLGGPNSGANVLTF. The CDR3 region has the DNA TGTGCCAGCTCCCTGGGGGGCCCTAACTCTGGGGCCAACGTCCTGACTTTC.

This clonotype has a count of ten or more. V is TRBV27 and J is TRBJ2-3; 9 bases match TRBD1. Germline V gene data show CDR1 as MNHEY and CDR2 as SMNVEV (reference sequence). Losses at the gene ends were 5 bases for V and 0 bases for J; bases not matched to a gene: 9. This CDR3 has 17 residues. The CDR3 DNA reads TGTGCCAGCAGTCCCTTCCCGGGACAGGGTAGCACAGATACGCAGTATTTT. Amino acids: CASSPFPGQGSTDTQYF.

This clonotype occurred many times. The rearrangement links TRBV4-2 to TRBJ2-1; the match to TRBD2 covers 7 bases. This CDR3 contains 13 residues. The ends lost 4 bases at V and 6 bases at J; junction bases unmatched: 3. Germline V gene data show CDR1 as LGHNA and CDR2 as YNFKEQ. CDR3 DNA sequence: TGTGCCAGCAGCCTTGGGACTATCAATGAGCAGTTCTTC. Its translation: CASSLGTINEQFF.

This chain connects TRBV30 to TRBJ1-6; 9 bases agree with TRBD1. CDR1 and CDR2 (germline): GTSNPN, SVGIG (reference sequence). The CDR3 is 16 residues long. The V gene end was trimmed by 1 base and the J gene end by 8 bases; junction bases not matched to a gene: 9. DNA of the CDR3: TGTGCCTGGAGTGACTACCGGGACAGGGTAGATTCACCCCTCCACTTT. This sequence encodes CAWSDYRDRVDSPLHF.

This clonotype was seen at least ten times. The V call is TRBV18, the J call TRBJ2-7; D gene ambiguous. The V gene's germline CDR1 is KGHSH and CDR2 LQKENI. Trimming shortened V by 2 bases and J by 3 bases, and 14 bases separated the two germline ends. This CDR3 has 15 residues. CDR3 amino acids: CASSPRRSSGYEQYF. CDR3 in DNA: TGTGCCAGCTCACCAAGGCGGAGCTCTGGCTACGAGCAGTACTTC. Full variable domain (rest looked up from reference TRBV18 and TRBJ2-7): NAGVMQNPRHLVRRRGQEARLRCSPMKGHSHVYWYRQLPEEGLKFMVYLQKENIIDESGMPKERFSAEFPKEGPSILRIQQVVRGDSAAYFCASSPRRSSGYEQYFGPGTRLTVT.

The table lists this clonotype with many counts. In DNA form, the CDR3 reads TGTGCCAGCAGCTTAGGAAGAGGCGTTATTTTGAACACTGAAGCTTTCTTT. Amino acids: CASSLGRGVILNTEAFF. V gene TRBV7-8 combines with J gene TRBJ1-1; D is uncertain. The CDR3 runs to 17 residues. Germline CDR1 reads SGHVS; CDR2 reads FQNEAQ. The V end was cut by 1 base, the J end by 0 bases, with 15 bases between.

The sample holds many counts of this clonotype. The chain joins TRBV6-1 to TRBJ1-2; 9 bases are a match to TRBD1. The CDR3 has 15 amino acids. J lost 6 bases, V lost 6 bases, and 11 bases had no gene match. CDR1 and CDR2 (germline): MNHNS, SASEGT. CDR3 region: CASSQRQQGANGYTF. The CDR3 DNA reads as TGTGCCAGCAGCCAACGCCAACAGGGGGCGAATGGCTACACCTTC.

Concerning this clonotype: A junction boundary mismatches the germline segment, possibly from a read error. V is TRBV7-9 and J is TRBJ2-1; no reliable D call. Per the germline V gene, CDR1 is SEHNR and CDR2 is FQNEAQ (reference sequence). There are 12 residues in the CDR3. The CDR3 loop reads CASSAPNNDQFF. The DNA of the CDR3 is TGTGCCAGCAGCGCACCGAACAATGACCAGTTCTTC.

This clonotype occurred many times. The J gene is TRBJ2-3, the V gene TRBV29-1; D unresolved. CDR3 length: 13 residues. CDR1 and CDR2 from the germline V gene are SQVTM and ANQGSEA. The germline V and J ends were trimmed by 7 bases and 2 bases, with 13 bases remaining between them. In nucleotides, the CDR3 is TGCAGCGCCAAGCACAGCTCCACAGATACGCAGTATTTT. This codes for CSAKHSSTDTQYF.

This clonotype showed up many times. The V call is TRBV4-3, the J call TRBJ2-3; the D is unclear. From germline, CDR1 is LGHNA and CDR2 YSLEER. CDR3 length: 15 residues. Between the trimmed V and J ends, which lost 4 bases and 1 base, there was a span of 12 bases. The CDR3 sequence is CASSPALGRTDTQYF. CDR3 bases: TGCGCCAGCAGCCCCGCCCTTGGGCGCACAGATACGCAGTATTTT.

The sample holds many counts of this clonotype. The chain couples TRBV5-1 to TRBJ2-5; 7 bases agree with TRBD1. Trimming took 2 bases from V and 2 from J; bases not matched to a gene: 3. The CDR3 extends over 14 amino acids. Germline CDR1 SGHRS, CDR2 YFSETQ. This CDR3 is CASSLQGQQETQYF. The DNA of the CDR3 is TGCGCCAGCAGCTTACAGGGGCAACAAGAGACCCAGTACTTC.

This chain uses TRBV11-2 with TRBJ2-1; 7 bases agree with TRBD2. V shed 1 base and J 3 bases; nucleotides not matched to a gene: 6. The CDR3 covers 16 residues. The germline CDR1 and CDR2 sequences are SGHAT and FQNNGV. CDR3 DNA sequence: TGTGCCAGCAGCTTAGCTGCGGGAGAGTTCTACAATGAGCAGTTCTTC. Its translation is CASSLAAGEFYNEQFF.

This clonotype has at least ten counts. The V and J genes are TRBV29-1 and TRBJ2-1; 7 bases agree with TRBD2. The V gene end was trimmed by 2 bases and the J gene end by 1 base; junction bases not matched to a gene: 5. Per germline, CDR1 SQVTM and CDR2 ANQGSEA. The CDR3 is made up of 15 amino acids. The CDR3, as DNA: TGCAGCGTTGAACGGCTAGCGGCTTCCTACAATGAGCAGTTCTTC. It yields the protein CSVERLAASYNEQFF.

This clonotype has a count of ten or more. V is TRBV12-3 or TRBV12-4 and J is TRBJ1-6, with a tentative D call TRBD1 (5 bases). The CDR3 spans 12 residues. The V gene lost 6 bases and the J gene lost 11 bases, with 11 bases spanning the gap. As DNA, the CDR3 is TGTGCCAGCAGCCCCACAGGAGCACCCCTCCACTTT. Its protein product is CASSPTGAPLHF.

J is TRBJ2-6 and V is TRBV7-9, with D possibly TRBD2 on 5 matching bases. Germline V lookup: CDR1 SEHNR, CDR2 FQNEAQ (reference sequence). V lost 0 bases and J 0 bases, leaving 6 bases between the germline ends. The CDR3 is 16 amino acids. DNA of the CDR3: TGTGCCAGCAGCTTAGCGCGGGTCTCTGGGGCCAACGTCCTGACTTTC. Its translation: CASSLARVSGANVLTF.

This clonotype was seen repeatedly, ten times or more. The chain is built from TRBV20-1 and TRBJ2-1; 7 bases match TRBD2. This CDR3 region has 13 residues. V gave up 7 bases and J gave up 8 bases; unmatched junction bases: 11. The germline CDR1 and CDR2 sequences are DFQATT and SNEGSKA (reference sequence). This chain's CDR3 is CSVPGLVGHEQFF. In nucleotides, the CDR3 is TGCAGTGTACCCGGACTAGTAGGACATGAGCAGTTCTTC.

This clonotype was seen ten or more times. CDR3 protein: CASSPWDNKADTQYF. The CDR3 nucleotides are TGTGCCAGCAGCCCATGGGACAACAAAGCAGATACGCAGTATTTT. This rearrangement joins TRBV7-9 to TRBJ2-3, with D possibly matching TRBD1 (6 bases). V lost 5 bases and J lost 4, with 16 bases in between. From germline, CDR1 is SEHNR and CDR2 FQNEAQ (reference sequence). This CDR3 region has 15 residues.

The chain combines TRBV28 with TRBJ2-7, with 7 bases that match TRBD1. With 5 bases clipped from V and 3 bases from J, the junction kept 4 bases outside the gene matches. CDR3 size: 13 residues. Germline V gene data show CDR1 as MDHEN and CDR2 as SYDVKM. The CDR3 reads CASSQTGYYEQYF. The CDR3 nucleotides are TGTGCCAGCAGTCAGACAGGGTACTACGAGCAGTACTTC.